Following are 27 T cell receptor beta chains from one sample sequenced in a study of Ad26.COV2.S vaccination and SARS-CoV-2 variants. The sample's treatment: roughly 18 received Ad26.COV2.S at low or high dose, single or two shots; roughly five received placebo; per-sample allocation not given. The samples were gathered on day 63 after the first injection of vaccine or placebo. Profiling relied on immunoSEQ multiplex PCR, and the TCRdb table lists in-frame clones only, not all of them. The sample contains roughly 320,000 clones, around 83% of which appear only once. Sample: peripheral blood, taken in a trial of Ad26.COV2.S vaccine versus placebo. The receptors derive from a person between 18 and 65 years old who received the Ad26.COV2.S COVID-19 vaccine or a placebo.

The V gene is TRBV29-1, the J gene TRBJ2-3; D unclear. Looked up from germline, CDR1 is SQVTM and CDR2 is ANQGSEA. The CDR3 has 11 residues. V gave up 3 bases and J gave up 11 bases, with 12 bases separating them. The CDR3 region has the DNA TGCAGCGTTGATCTCATACAGAAGCAGTATTTT. Protein product: CSVDLIQKQYF.

The V and J genes are TRBV19 and TRBJ2-2; TRBD1 matches 10 bases. CDR1 LNHDA and CDR2 SQIVND come from the germline V gene (reference sequence). The CDR3 extends over 16 amino acids. Trimming took 4 bases from V and 5 from J; bases not matched to a gene: 7. CDR3 bases: TGTGCCAGTAGTACAGCGGGACAGGGGTTGACCGGGGAGCTGTTTTTT. It yields the protein CASSTAGQGLTGELFF.

The chain uses TRBV5-1 and TRBJ2-7, with D possibly matching TRBD2 (6 bases). The germline gives CDR1 SGHRS, CDR2 YFSETQ. Trimming stripped 0 bases from V and 1 base from J, with 14 bases between. The CDR3 sequence is 16 residues long. CDR3 protein: CASSLGGTSGSYEQYF. The CDR3, as DNA: TGCGCCAGCAGCTTGGGCGGGACTTCGGGATCCTACGAGCAGTACTTC.

Comment on this clone: In the same sample, other DNA sequences code for this CDR3. The chain has TRBV9 and TRBJ2-6; tentative D call: TRBD1 (5 bases). V was cut by 0 bases and J by 4 bases, with 8 bases left in between. The CDR3 is made up of 15 amino acids. Germline lookup yields CDR1 SGDLS and CDR2 YYNGEE. The CDR3 DNA reads as TGTGCCAGCAGCGTAGAGGGGTCCGGGGCCAACGTCCTGACTTTC. It specifies CASSVEGSGANVLTF.

In DNA, the CDR3 is TGTGCCAGCAGCTTAGTGTCCTTTTACAATGAGCAGTTCTTC. Translated, it gives CASSLVSFYNEQFF. V is TRBV7-8 and J is TRBJ2-1, with D hard to call. Trimming stripped 1 base from V and 4 bases from J, with 8 bases between. CDR3 size: 14 residues. CDR1 and CDR2 from the germline V gene are SGHVS and FQNEAQ.

This rearrangement joins TRBV6-5 to TRBJ1-2; 7 bases fit TRBD1. With 2 bases clipped from V and 7 bases from J, the junction kept 7 bases outside the gene matches. CDR1 MNHEY and CDR2 SVGAGI come from the germline V gene. The CDR3 spans 14 residues. CDR3 protein: CASSYRTGTAGYTF. The CDR3 DNA reads TGTGCCAGCAGTTACCGAACCGGGACAGCTGGCTACACCTTC.

This chain connects TRBV5-1 to TRBJ2-5, with 8 bases lining up with TRBD2. With V trimmed by 2 bases and J by 4 bases, 7 bases remained unmatched. From germline, CDR1 is SGHRS and CDR2 YFSETQ. This CDR3 contains 15 residues. CDR3 sequence reads: CASSLVAGILETQYF. The CDR3 DNA is TGCGCCAGCAGCTTAGTAGCGGGGATTCTAGAGACCCAGTACTTC.

The rearrangement joins TRBV21-1 to TRBJ2-2; the listed D gene, TRBD2, was not tested against the DNA. TRBV21-1 is listed as a pseudogene. The CDR3 loop spans 14 amino acids. The CDR3 here is CASSNRLFPGELFF. CDR3 coding DNA: TGTGCCAGCAGCAATCGCCTATTTCCCGGGGAGCTGTTTTTT.

In its sample, this clone was seen many times. V is TRBV4-2 and J is TRBJ1-5; D remains unclear. Trimming removed 0 bases at V and 6 bases at J, with 6 bases between. CDR3 size: 13 residues. Germline lookup yields CDR1 LGHNA and CDR2 YNFKEQ. The CDR3 sequence is CASSQDWAQPQHF. The CDR3 DNA reads TGTGCCAGCAGCCAAGACTGGGCTCAGCCCCAGCATTTT.

CDR3 sequence reads: CASSVSGGVSYNEQFF. CDR3 nucleotides: TGTGCCAGCAGCGTAAGCGGGGGGGTCTCCTACAATGAGCAGTTCTTC. This chain joins TRBV9 and TRBJ2-1; 10 bases are a match to TRBD2. Trimming removed 1 base from V and 0 bases from J; junction bases left unmatched: 1. This CDR3 spans 16 amino acids. Germline V gene lookup returns CDR1 SGDLS and CDR2 YYNGEE.

This chain connects TRBV27 to TRBJ1-2; 12 bases are a match to TRBD1. Trimming took 1 base from V and 8 from J; bases not matched to a gene: 5. The CDR3 is 15 residues long. Germline CDR1 reads MNHEY; CDR2 reads SMNVEV (reference sequence). CDR3 in DNA: TGTGCCAGCAGTTTATTGGGACAGGGGGCGCGGGGCTACACCTTC. It yields the protein CASSLLGQGARGYTF.

This chain connects TRBV6-5 to TRBJ1-4, with D tentatively TRBD1 (6 bases). Germline V gene sequence: CDR1 MNHEY, CDR2 SVGAGI. This CDR3 is 13 amino acids long. CDR3 region: CAGGQVTNEKLFF. DNA for the CDR3: TGTGCGGGGGGGCAGGTAACTAATGAAAAACTGTTTTTT.

This chain links TRBV5-1 with TRBJ2-2, with 9 bases matching TRBD1. The V and J ends lost 0 bases and 5 bases, in that order; junction bases with no gene match: 2. The CDR3 has 15 residues. Germline V gene sequence: CDR1 SGHRS, CDR2 YFSETQ. CDR3 DNA sequence: TGCGCCAGCAGCTTGGCCGGACAGGGGACCGGGGAGCTGTTTTTT. Translating it yields CASSLAGQGTGELFF.

This chain uses TRBV29-1 with TRBJ1-5; possible D gene TRBD1, 6 bases. The CDR3 consists of 13 residues. CDR1 is SQVTM and CDR2 is ANQGSEA in the germline V gene. The V and J ends lost 5 bases and 4 bases respectively, with 12 bases between them. The CDR3 nucleotides are TGCAGCGTTTCCGCAGGGGCGAATCAGCCCCAGCATTTT. Protein product: CSVSAGANQPQHF.

This clone has just one count. Other DNA sequences in this specimen translate into the identical CDR3. This sequence joins TRBV3-1 (or the pseudogene TRBV3-2) and TRBJ2-5; 10 bases are a match to TRBD2. The CDR3 has 14 amino acids. Per the germline V gene, CDR1 is LGHDT and CDR2 is YNNKEL (reference sequence). The ends lost 3 bases at V and 3 bases at J; junction bases unmatched: 1. CDR3 bases: TGTGCCAGCAGCCATCTAGCGGGGGAAGAGACCCAGTACTTC. Translation gives CASSHLAGEETQYF.

A word on this clone: At the DNA level, this CDR3 is encoded by other sequences in the same sample as well. The chain links TRBV9 to TRBJ1-3, with unresolved D. Germline V CDR1 and CDR2: SGDLS, YYNGEE. Deletions cut 0 bases from V and 0 bases from J, with 4 bases between. The CDR3 spans 14 residues. CDR3 DNA: TGTGCCAGCAGCGTAGAAGGCTCTGGAAACACCATATATTTT. It codes for CASSVEGSGNTIYF.

The chain uses TRBV6-5 and TRBJ1-5; TRBD1 is a possible D gene (6 bases). The CDR3 spans 15 residues. Trimming cost V 7 bases and J 2 bases, with 15 bases left between them. The germline gives CDR1 MNHEY, CDR2 SVGAGI. CDR3 DNA sequence: TGTGCCAGCACCCCCGGGGGCGAGGGCAATCAGCCCCAGCATTTT. It codes for CASTPGGEGNQPQHF.

The V and J genes are TRBV5-6 and TRBJ2-1; D remains ambiguous. The CDR3 has 15 residues. Trimming removed 0 bases from V and 2 bases from J, with 9 bases in between. Germline values: CDR1 SGHDT, CDR2 YYEEEE. As DNA, the CDR3 is TGTGCCAGCAGCTTGGGGACCTACCCCTACAATGAGCAGTTCTTC. Its translation: CASSLGTYPYNEQFF.

The chain is built from TRBV5-1 and TRBJ1-3, with D perhaps matching TRBD1 (5 bases). V dropped 4 bases and J dropped 8 bases, with 10 bases sitting between them. The V gene's germline CDR1 is SGHRS and CDR2 YFSETQ. There are 12 residues in the CDR3. CDR3 nucleotides: TGCGCCAGCAGCCCGTTGGGGGACACCATATATTTT. It codes for CASSPLGDTIYF.

V gene TRBV15 combines with J gene TRBJ2-1; 9 nucleotides match TRBD2. Germline V lookup: CDR1 LNHNV, CDR2 YYDKDF (reference sequence). Unmatched junction bases numbered 1, after V lost 0 bases and J lost 1 base. The CDR3 sequence is 16 residues long. CDR3 sequence reads: CATSRETSGSYNEQFF. The DNA of the CDR3 is TGTGCCACCAGCAGAGAGACTAGCGGATCCTACAATGAGCAGTTCTTC.

V and J are TRBV20-1 and TRBJ2-3; the D is unclear. Per germline, CDR1 DFQATT and CDR2 SNEGSKA (reference sequence). This CDR3 contains 9 residues. V lost 8 bases and J lost 2, with 2 bases in between. The CDR3 nucleotides are TGCAGTCCCACAGATACGCAGTATTTT. This codes for CSPTDTQYF.

The chain employs TRBV15 and TRBJ1-4; 7 nucleotides align to TRBD1. The CDR3 contains 15 residues. The germline gives CDR1 LNHNV, CDR2 YYDKDF (reference sequence). V was pared by 6 bases and J by 7 bases, with 11 bases of the junction left unmatched. The chain's CDR3 is CATSFFPRDSEKLFF. The CDR3 DNA reads TGTGCCACCAGTTTTTTTCCGAGGGACAGTGAAAAACTGTTTTTT.

The chain carries TRBV5-1 and TRBJ2-3; the match to TRBD2 covers 13 bases. CDR3 size: 17 residues. Germline V CDR1 and CDR2: SGHRS, YFSETQ. Trimming removed 1 base from V and 5 bases from J; junction bases left unmatched: 7. The CDR3 reads CASSLTGTSGAGDTQYF. CDR3 DNA sequence: TGCGCCAGCAGCTTGACCGGGACTAGCGGGGCCGGAGATACGCAGTATTTT.

This clone showed up just once. V and J are TRBV4-2 and TRBJ2-5, with D perhaps matching TRBD1 or TRBD2 (5 bases each). Germline CDR1 is LGHNA and CDR2 is YNFKEQ. The length of the CDR3 is 15 residues. V lost 0 bases and J 1 base, leaving 9 bases between the germline ends. CDR3 bases: TGTGCCAGCAGCCAAGAACGTGGGGGCCAAGAGACCCAGTACTTC. It yields the protein CASSQERGGQETQYF.

The rearrangement joins TRBV5-4 to TRBJ2-3; maybe TRBD2 (5 bases). The CDR3 has 15 amino acids. The V gene's germline CDR1 is SGHNT and CDR2 YYREEE (reference sequence). Trimming stripped 2 bases from V and 2 bases from J, with 12 bases between. CDR3 sequence reads: CASSFGISITDTQYF. Here the CDR3 DNA reads TGTGCCAGCAGCTTCGGGATAAGCATCACAGATACGCAGTATTTT.

The V and J genes are TRBV25-1 and TRBJ1-2, with unresolved D. V gave up 1 base and J gave up 4 bases, with 4 bases separating them. Germline CDR1 is MGHDK and CDR2 is SYGVNS. CDR3 length equals 12 residues. CDR3 protein: CASSEWGYGYTF. CDR3 bases: TGTGCCAGCAGTGAATGGGGCTATGGCTACACCTTC.

The J gene is TRBJ2-3, the V gene TRBV19; the match to TRBD2 covers 13 bases. This CDR3 has 21 residues. Germline CDR1 LNHDA, CDR2 SQIVND (reference sequence). The V segment lost 4 bases and the J segment 3 bases; nucleotides outside the gene matches: 19. This CDR3 is CASSTTDRGLAGRGHTDTQYF. CDR3 DNA: TGTGCCAGTAGTACGACGGACAGGGGACTAGCGGGACGGGGCCATACAGATACGCAGTATTTT.